These 14 T cell receptor beta chains were all obtained from the same sample, sequenced in a study of blood T cell repertoires in COVID-19 (dated by TCRdb to 2020 to 2021). Libraries were constructed by the immunoSEQ multiplex PCR assay. Entries here come from immuneACCESS through TCRdb and include only in-frame sequences with V and J called. Some clones fail to appear in such tables; in the studies checked, an unresolved V gene covers under half of the shortfall, and the cause of the remainder is unknown. This sample gives around 250,000 clones in total; roughly nine tenths of them show up just once. 0.95% to 1.5% of the sample goes to the ten largest clones. Sequencing was done on a sample of PBMCs or T cells enriched from blood (not recorded which). The receptors derive from a human donor in a cohort exposed to, infected with or recovered from COVID-19 (not recorded which). The donor label of this sample is uncertain.

The J gene is TRBJ2-5, the V gene TRBV6-5; 9 bases fit TRBD1. Germline CDR1 MNHEY, CDR2 SVGAGI. The CDR3 is 16 amino acids. After removal of 4 bases from V and 4 bases from J, the junction contained 10 bases not matched to a gene. In DNA, the CDR3 is TGTGCCAGCAGTTCCCGAAAGGACAGGGGAAGAGAGACCCAGTACTTC. Its translation: CASSSRKDRGRETQYF.

The genes are TRBV2 and TRBJ1-1; D gene ambiguous. The V gene's germline CDR1 is SNHLY and CDR2 FYNNEI. CDR3 length: 11 amino acids. V lost 5 bases to trimming and J lost 4 bases, with 5 bases between them. CDR3 in DNA: TGTGCCAGCAGTTGGCTCACTGAAGCTTTCTTT. Translated: CASSWLTEAFF.

The gene calls are TRBV6-5 and TRBJ1-2; the match to TRBD1 covers 8 bases. From germline, CDR1 is MNHEY and CDR2 SVGAGI. The CDR3 has 13 residues. The ends lost 6 bases at V and 8 bases at J; junction bases unmatched: 8. CDR3 region: CASSLQGDRGYTF. In nucleotides, the CDR3 is TGTGCCAGCAGCTTACAGGGGGACAGGGGCTACACCTTC.

The chain uses TRBV28 and TRBJ1-6; D uncertain. CDR3 size: 12 residues. Germline lookup yields CDR1 MDHEN and CDR2 SYDVKM. V dropped 4 bases and J dropped 14 bases, with 12 bases sitting between them. The CDR3 spells CASSYPSNALHF. As DNA, the CDR3 is TGTGCCAGCAGTTACCCATCTAATGCCCTCCACTTT.

The chain is built from TRBV12-3 or TRBV12-4 and TRBJ1-2, with D perhaps matching TRBD1 (5 bases). Trimming took 6 bases from V and 8 from J, leaving 16 bases between them. The CDR3 length is 13 residues. For the CDR3, the DNA is TGTGCCAGCAGCTCGCCGGGACTTCTCGGCTACACCTTC. Translating it yields CASSSPGLLGYTF.

The chain uses TRBV7-8 and TRBJ1-1; 7 bases are a match to TRBD1. The CDR3 runs to 17 residues. The V gene end was trimmed by 4 bases and the J gene end by 1 base; junction bases not matched to a gene: 12. Per the germline V gene, CDR1 is SGHVS and CDR2 is FQNEAQ. The CDR3 here is CASSSNRVRQGNTEAFF. The CDR3 nucleotides are TGTGCCAGCAGCTCGAACCGTGTGAGACAGGGGAACACTGAAGCTTTCTTT.

This rearrangement joins TRBV11-3 to TRBJ2-7; weak D call: TRBD1 (6 bases). The CDR3 spans 12 residues. Germline V lookup: CDR1 SGHNT, CDR2 YENEEA. With 5 bases removed from V and 6 bases from J, the gap between germline ends came to 11 bases. The CDR3 region has the DNA TGTGCCAGCAGCCCCAGGGGCGGCGAGCAGTACTTC. Translating gives CASSPRGGEQYF.

A word on this clone: The sample contains more than one DNA sequence encoding this CDR3. This sequence joins TRBV24-1 and TRBJ2-1; D is undetermined. This CDR3 comprises 11 residues. V lost 4 bases, J lost 6 bases, and 3 bases lay in between. Germline CDR1 and CDR2: KGHDR and SFDVKD. CDR3 region: CATSDRNEQFF. The CDR3 nucleotides are TGTGCCACCAGTGACCGCAATGAGCAGTTCTTC.

The V gene is TRBV24-1, the J gene TRBJ2-7; 10 nucleotides agree with TRBD1. The trim removed 4 bases at V and 8 bases at J, leaving 4 bases unmatched. The CDR3 has 13 residues. Germline V CDR1 and CDR2: KGHDR, SFDVKD. CDR3 in DNA: TGTGCCACCAGTGACCGGGACAGGGGTCAGCAGTACTTC. It codes for CATSDRDRGQQYF.

The genes are TRBV6-4 and TRBJ2-1; possibly TRBD1 for D (6 bases). The germline V gene encodes CDR1 MRHNA and CDR2 SNTAGT. The CDR3 length is 12 residues. The V end lost 4 bases, the J end lost 9 bases, and 10 bases lay between the germline ends. CDR3 DNA sequence: TGTGCCAGCAGTGCGGGACAATCTGAGCAGTTCTTC. Residues: CASSAGQSEQFF.

The chain couples TRBV5-1 to TRBJ1-6, with D perhaps TRBD1 (6 bases). Germline CDR1 reads SGHRS; CDR2 reads YFSETQ. V was cut by 4 bases and J by 6 bases, with 17 bases left in between. This CDR3 has 16 residues. The CDR3 reads CASSLSRTAPNSPLHF. In DNA, the CDR3 is TGCGCCAGCAGCCTCTCCAGGACAGCTCCTAATTCACCCCTCCACTTT. The full variable domain, rest sourced from reference TRBV5-1 and TRBJ1-6, is KAGVTQTPRYLIKTRGQQVTLSCSPISGHRSVSWYQQTPGQGLQFLFEYFSETQRNKGNFPGRFSGRQFSNSRSEMNVSTLELGDSALYLCASSLSRTAPNSPLHFGNGTRLTVT.

The V gene is TRBV20-1, the J gene TRBJ2-7; TRBD1 agrees at 9 bases. CDR1 is DFQATT and CDR2 is SNEGSKA in the germline V gene (reference sequence). V dropped 3 bases and J dropped 1; count of bases not matched to a gene: 10. The CDR3 has 16 amino acids. CDR3 nucleotide sequence: TGCAGTGCTAGTTTGTGGACAGGGGTAAAATCCTACGAGCAGTACTTC. It yields the protein CSASLWTGVKSYEQYF.

This clone showed up just once. The chain combines TRBV7-2 with TRBJ1-5; D unclear. CDR1 and CDR2 from the germline V gene are SGHTA and FQGNSA. CDR3 length: 13 amino acids. The V end lost 2 bases, the J end lost 9 bases, and 11 bases lay between the germline ends. CDR3 sequence (DNA): TGTGCCAGCAGCTTAAATCTAGAGCGGCCCCAGCATTTT. Protein product: CASSLNLERPQHF. Complete variable domain (other parts from reference TRBV7-2 and TRBJ1-5): GAGVSQSPSNKVTEKGKDVELRCDPISGHTALYWYRQSLGQGLEFLIYFQGNSAPDKSGLPSDRFSAERTGGSVSTLTIQRTQQEDSAVYLCASSLNLERPQHFGDGTRLSIL.

This clone appeared a single time. The V and J genes are TRBV21-1 and TRBJ2-3; TRBD1, the D gene given by the table, was not confirmed from the DNA. TRBV21-1 is a pseudogene. The CDR3 extends over 15 amino acids. The CDR3 protein is CASRPQGAHTDTQYF. DNA for the CDR3: TGTGCCAGCAGGCCCCAGGGGGCGCACACAGATACGCAGTATTTT.